This is a list of T cell receptor beta chains from one sample in a study of response to subunit inactivated influenza vaccine. MiXCR was run by TCRdb on the RT-PCR reads, yielding one entry per CDR3 protein. Of about 500,000 distinct CDR3 sequences in the sample, approximately 7.2% were seen once. The sequenced sample was PBMCs from blood, obtained 23 months after vaccination. These receptors all come from a man aged 45 to 70 who received an inactivated influenza vaccine. The CDR3 runs from the conserved cysteine through the conserved F or W. Each record gives: V gene, CDR3 length, J gene, CDR3 protein.

>TRBV6-2/TRBV6-3|14|TRBJ2-2
CASGLASMGGELFF
>TRBV20-1|17|TRBJ2-3
CSARETDPGLGTDTQYF
>TRBV6-1|14|TRBJ2-2
CASTRGADTGELFF
>TRBV6-1|13|TRBJ2-5
CASSVDWGETQYF
>TRBV7-9|16|TRBJ1-1
CASSLEKVGTHTEAFF
>TRBV12-3/TRBV12-4|14|TRBJ2-3
CASSPAASTDTQYF
>TRBV10-3|14|TRBJ2-7
CAISSGLADYEQYF
>TRBV9|13|TRBJ2-1
CASRSSAVNEQFF
>TRBV7-2|14|TRBJ2-7
CASSVSPTGYEQYF
>TRBV5-1|18|TRBJ2-1
CASSARGGSGGAYNEQFF
>TRBV11-2|14|TRBJ2-5
CASSLVPDQETQYF
>TRBV29-1|13|TRBJ2-3
CSVAPRSEDTQYF
>TRBV7-2|15|TRBJ2-7
CASSFQRGGSYEQYF
>TRBV28|15|TRBJ2-3
CASRSSGGTTDTQYF
>TRBV11-1|14|TRBJ2-5
CASSLSWRQETQYF
>TRBV29-1|15|TRBJ2-3
CSVERLAASTDTQYF
>TRBV6-5|16|TRBJ2-3
CASSSRPPPSTDTQYF
>TRBV9|16|TRBJ2-5
CASSVGVSGGWETQYF
>TRBV29-1|15|TRBJ2-2
CSVDLSGHLTGELFF
>TRBV5-1|15|TRBJ2-6
CASSLLQAGANVLTF
>TRBV2|11|TRBJ2-1
CASSVRNEQFF
>TRBV20-1|13|TRBJ1-1
CSARQTWITEAFF